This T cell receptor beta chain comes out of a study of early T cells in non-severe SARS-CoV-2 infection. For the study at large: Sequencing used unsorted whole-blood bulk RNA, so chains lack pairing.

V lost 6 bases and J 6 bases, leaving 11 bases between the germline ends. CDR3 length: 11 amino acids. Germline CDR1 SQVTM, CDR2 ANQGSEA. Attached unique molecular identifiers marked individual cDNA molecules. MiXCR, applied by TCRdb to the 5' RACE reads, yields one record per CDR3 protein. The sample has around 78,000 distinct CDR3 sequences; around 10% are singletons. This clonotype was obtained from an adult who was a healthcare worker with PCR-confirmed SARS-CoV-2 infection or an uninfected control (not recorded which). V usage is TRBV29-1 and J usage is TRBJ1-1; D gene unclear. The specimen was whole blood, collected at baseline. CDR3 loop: CSVTSGPEAFF. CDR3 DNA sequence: TGCAGCGTAACATCGGGCCCTGAAGCTTTCTTT.